This is a list of T cell receptor beta chains from one sample in a study of cytomegalovirus exposure and HLA in healthy donors. TCRdb's copy holds only in-frame clones and misses some; the assay was immunoSEQ multiplex PCR. The data hold 150,000 to 200,000 clones, with about three quarters observed a single time. What was sequenced was PBMCs. The receptors here all came from a woman in her forties in good health and CMV-seropositive. Each CDR3 is given with its conserved first and last residue. The D gene is left open where the match is weak. Clone size is not always given. Where it is, it says once, few, many or a class for expanded clones.

D gene: TRBD2; clone size: few; J gene: TRBJ2-3; V gene: TRBV5-4; CDR3 protein: CASSSLAGGTDTQYF; CDR3 DNA: TGTGCCAGCAGCAGCCTCGCGGGAGGAACAGATACGCAGTATTTT
D gene: -; clone size: -; J gene: TRBJ2-4; V gene: TRBV28; CDR3 protein: CASSLGWATKNIQYF; CDR3 DNA: TGTGCCAGCAGTTTAGGGTGGGCCACGAAAAACATTCAGTACTTC
D gene: TRBD1; clone size: -; J gene: TRBJ1-5; V gene: TRBV6-1; CDR3 protein: CASSEAGTGYSNQPQHF; CDR3 DNA: TGTGCCAGCAGTGAAGCAGGGACAGGCTATAGCAATCAGCCCCAGCATTTT
D gene: TRBD2; clone size: -; J gene: TRBJ2-7; V gene: TRBV2; CDR3 protein: CASSLGTSIVEQYF; CDR3 DNA: TGTGCCAGCAGTCTAGGGACTAGTATAGTCGAGCAGTACTTC
D gene: -; clone size: -; J gene: TRBJ1-6; V gene: TRBV7-2; CDR3 protein: CASSLQINSPLHF; CDR3 DNA: TGTGCCAGCAGCCTTCAGATAAATTCACCCCTCCACTTT
D gene: TRBD2; clone size: -; J gene: TRBJ2-2; V gene: TRBV5-4; CDR3 protein: CASSLAGGANTGELFF; CDR3 DNA: TGTGCCAGCAGTCTCGCGGGGGGCGCGAACACCGGGGAGCTGTTTTTT
D gene: TRBD1; clone size: -; J gene: TRBJ1-1; V gene: TRBV5-4; CDR3 protein: CASSSPGQGNTEAFF; CDR3 DNA: TGTGCCAGCAGCTCCCCGGGACAGGGGAACACTGAAGCTTTCTTT
D gene: -; clone size: -; J gene: TRBJ1-1; V gene: TRBV2; CDR3 protein: CASTLDSLNTEAFF; CDR3 DNA: TGTGCCAGCACACTGGACAGCCTGAACACTGAAGCTTTCTTT
D gene: TRBD2; clone size: -; J gene: TRBJ2-1; V gene: TRBV6-6; CDR3 protein: CASSTSSGVVSNEQFF; CDR3 DNA: TGTGCCAGCAGTACATCGAGCGGGGTAGTATCAAATGAGCAGTTCTTC
D gene: -; clone size: -; J gene: TRBJ2-7; V gene: TRBV25-1; CDR3 protein: CASSRTQSSYEQYF; CDR3 DNA: TGTGCCAGCAGTAGGACACAGAGCTCCTACGAGCAGTACTTC
D gene: -; clone size: -; J gene: TRBJ2-5; V gene: TRBV18; CDR3 protein: CASSPGTPQETQYF; CDR3 DNA: TGTGCCAGCTCTCCCGGGACACCCCAAGAGACCCAGTACTTC
D gene: TRBD1; clone size: -; J gene: TRBJ1-6; V gene: TRBV7-2; CDR3 protein: CASKGTDYNSPLHF; CDR3 DNA: TGTGCCAGCAAGGGGACAGATTATAATTCACCCCTCCACTTT
D gene: TRBD1; clone size: few; J gene: TRBJ2-7; V gene: TRBV30; CDR3 protein: CAWSVNRGGEQYF; CDR3 DNA: TGTGCCTGGAGCGTAAACAGGGGCGGCGAGCAGTACTTC
D gene: -; clone size: -; J gene: TRBJ2-7; V gene: TRBV4-3; CDR3 protein: CASSQVPGETYEQYF; CDR3 DNA: TGCGCCAGCAGCCAAGTACCGGGAGAAACCTACGAGCAGTACTTC
D gene: -; clone size: -; J gene: TRBJ1-2; V gene: TRBV5-4; CDR3 protein: CASSHMGQDSGYTF; CDR3 DNA: TGTGCCAGCAGCCATATGGGGCAGGATAGCGGCTACACCTTC
D gene: -; clone size: -; J gene: TRBJ1-6; V gene: TRBV6-5; CDR3 protein: CASSYSGRVDSPLHF; CDR3 DNA: TGTGCCAGCAGTTACTCGGGCAGAGTAGATTCACCCCTCCACTTT
D gene: -; clone size: -; J gene: TRBJ1-2; V gene: TRBV5-4; CDR3 protein: CASSLGGKQGNYGYTF; CDR3 DNA: TGTGCCAGCAGCTTGGGTGGGAAACAGGGAAACTATGGCTACACCTTC
D gene: -; clone size: few; J gene: TRBJ1-1; V gene: TRBV19; CDR3 protein: CASSIRGGNTEAFF; CDR3 DNA: TGTGCCAGTAGTATTAGGGGAGGGAACACTGAAGCTTTCTTT
D gene: TRBD1; clone size: few; J gene: TRBJ1-3; V gene: TRBV27; CDR3 protein: CASSPTGSTERVGNTIYF; CDR3 DNA: TGTGCCAGCAGTCCGACAGGGTCCACTGAGCGGGTGGGAAACACCATATATTTT
D gene: TRBD1; clone size: -; J gene: TRBJ2-5; V gene: TRBV2; CDR3 protein: CASMTEGQGKKTQYF; CDR3 DNA: TGTGCCAGCATGACCGAGGGACAGGGTAAAAAGACCCAGTACTTC
D gene: TRBD1; clone size: -; J gene: TRBJ1-6; V gene: TRBV27; CDR3 protein: CASSQRGTGYNSPLHF; CDR3 DNA: TGTGCCAGCAGTCAACGAGGGACAGGCTATAATTCACCCCTCCACTTT
D gene: -; clone size: -; J gene: TRBJ1-2; V gene: TRBV27; CDR3 protein: CASSLDPTVNYGYTF; CDR3 DNA: TGTGCCAGCAGTTTAGACCCCACAGTAAACTATGGCTACACCTTC
D gene: TRBD2; clone size: -; J gene: TRBJ2-1; V gene: TRBV19; CDR3 protein: CASMKERESTEQFF; CDR3 DNA: TGTGCCAGTATGAAGGAGCGGGAGAGCACTGAGCAGTTCTTC
D gene: TRBD1; clone size: -; J gene: TRBJ1-2; V gene: TRBV19; CDR3 protein: CASSILGQGRGYTF; CDR3 DNA: TGTGCCAGTAGTATCCTAGGACAGGGTAGAGGCTACACCTTC
D gene: TRBD2; clone size: few; J gene: TRBJ2-3; V gene: TRBV10-3; CDR3 protein: CAISEASGTVTDTQYF; CDR3 DNA: TGTGCCATCAGTGAGGCTAGCGGGACGGTCACAGATACGCAGTATTTT
D gene: TRBD1; clone size: few; J gene: TRBJ2-1; V gene: TRBV7-2; CDR3 protein: CASSSQGALNNEQFF; CDR3 DNA: TGTGCCAGCAGTTCACAGGGGGCCTTGAACAATGAGCAGTTCTTC
D gene: TRBD1; clone size: few; J gene: TRBJ2-7; V gene: TRBV5-4; CDR3 protein: CASSTGTGVPFEQYF; CDR3 DNA: TGTGCCAGCAGCACCGGGACAGGGGTGCCTTTCGAGCAGTACTTC
D gene: -; clone size: few; J gene: TRBJ1-1; V gene: TRBV6-5; CDR3 protein: CASSYGGGGLDTEAFF; CDR3 DNA: TGTGCCAGCAGTTACGGCGGCGGGGGATTAGACACTGAAGCTTTCTTT
D gene: TRBD2; clone size: -; J gene: TRBJ2-1; V gene: TRBV11-2; CDR3 protein: CASSLVELGGEQFF; CDR3 DNA: TGTGCCAGCAGCTTAGTTGAACTCGGGGGGGAGCAGTTCTTC
D gene: -; clone size: -; J gene: TRBJ1-1; V gene: TRBV29-1; CDR3 protein: CSVELGLLNTEAFF; CDR3 DNA: TGCAGCGTTGAACTTGGACTATTGAACACTGAAGCTTTCTTT
D gene: TRBD1; clone size: -; J gene: TRBJ2-2; V gene: TRBV19; CDR3 protein: CASTPPGTGKGELFF; CDR3 DNA: TGTGCCAGTACCCCACCTGGGACAGGGAAGGGGGAGCTGTTTTTT
D gene: TRBD1; clone size: -; J gene: TRBJ1-2; V gene: TRBV5-1; CDR3 protein: CASSLGSGGLGYTF; CDR3 DNA: TGCGCCAGCAGCTTGGGATCAGGGGGCCTTGGCTACACCTTC
D gene: TRBD2; clone size: -; J gene: TRBJ2-7; V gene: TRBV9; CDR3 protein: CASSPLAGVNEQYF; CDR3 DNA: TGTGCCAGCAGCCCCCTAGCGGGGGTAAACGAGCAGTACTTC
D gene: -; clone size: few; J gene: TRBJ1-1; V gene: TRBV4-2; CDR3 protein: CASSQDVGRNTEAFF; CDR3 DNA: TGTGCCAGCAGCCAAGATGTTGGCAGGAACACTGAAGCTTTCTTT
D gene: -; clone size: -; J gene: TRBJ1-2; V gene: TRBV19; CDR3 protein: CASSTTEEGPFPYGYTF; CDR3 DNA: TGTGCCAGTAGTACGACGGAGGAGGGGCCGTTCCCCTATGGCTACACCTTC
D gene: -; clone size: -; J gene: TRBJ1-4; V gene: TRBV2; CDR3 protein: CASSDGGTNEKLFF; CDR3 DNA: TGTGCCAGCAGTGACGGGGGAACTAATGAAAAACTGTTTTTT
D gene: TRBD1; clone size: -; J gene: TRBJ1-2; V gene: TRBV5-1; CDR3 protein: CASSLQGPNYGYTF; CDR3 DNA: TGCGCCAGCAGCTTACAGGGGCCGAACTATGGCTACACCTTC
D gene: TRBD2; clone size: few; J gene: TRBJ2-3; V gene: TRBV14; CDR3 protein: CASSQGGGIPTDTQYF; CDR3 DNA: TGTGCCAGCAGCCAAGGGGGAGGGATCCCCACAGATACGCAGTATTTT
D gene: TRBD1; clone size: -; J gene: TRBJ2-7; V gene: TRBV5-4; CDR3 protein: CASSPGTGAGSSYEQYF; CDR3 DNA: TGTGCCAGCAGCCCCGGGACAGGGGCCGGGAGCTCCTACGAGCAGTACTTC
D gene: -; clone size: few; J gene: TRBJ1-1; V gene: TRBV5-4; CDR3 protein: CASMRTVPNTEAFF; CDR3 DNA: TGTGCCAGCATGCGGACAGTTCCGAACACTGAAGCTTTCTTT
D gene: -; clone size: -; J gene: TRBJ1-2; V gene: TRBV9; CDR3 protein: CASSLGVAGEGYTF; CDR3 DNA: TGTGCCAGCAGCCTAGGGGTGGCCGGGGAAGGCTACACCTTC
D gene: TRBD1; clone size: -; J gene: TRBJ2-7; V gene: TRBV6-5; CDR3 protein: CASRAPGQGLYEQYF; CDR3 DNA: TGTGCCAGCAGGGCGCCGGGACAGGGACTCTACGAGCAGTACTTC